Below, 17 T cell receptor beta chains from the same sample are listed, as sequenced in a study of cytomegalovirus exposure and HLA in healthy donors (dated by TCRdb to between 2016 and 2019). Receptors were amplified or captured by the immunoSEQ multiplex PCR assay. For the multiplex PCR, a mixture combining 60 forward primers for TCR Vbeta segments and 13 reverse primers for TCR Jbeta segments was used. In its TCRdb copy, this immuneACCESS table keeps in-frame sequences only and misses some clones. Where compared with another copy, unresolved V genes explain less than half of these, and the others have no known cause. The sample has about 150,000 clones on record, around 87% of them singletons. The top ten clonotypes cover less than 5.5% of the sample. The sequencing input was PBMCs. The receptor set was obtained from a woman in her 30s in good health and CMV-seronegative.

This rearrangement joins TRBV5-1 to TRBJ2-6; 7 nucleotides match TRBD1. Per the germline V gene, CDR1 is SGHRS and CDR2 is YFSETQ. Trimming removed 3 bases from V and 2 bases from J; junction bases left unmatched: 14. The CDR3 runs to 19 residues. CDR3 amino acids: CASSSPTGVDFPGANVLTF. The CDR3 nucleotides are TGCGCCAGCAGCTCCCCTACAGGGGTAGATTTCCCTGGGGCCAACGTCCTGACTTTC.

The CDR3 loop is CASSPQGERQPQHF. DNA of the CDR3: TGTGCCAGCAGTCCACAGGGGGAGCGGCAGCCCCAGCATTTT. The rearrangement links TRBV6-5 to TRBJ1-5, with 8 nucleotides matching TRBD1. The junction had 7 bases not matched to a gene; V was cut back by 5 bases and J by 7 bases. CDR1 is MNHEY and CDR2 is SVGAGI in the germline V gene. This CDR3 is built from 14 residues.

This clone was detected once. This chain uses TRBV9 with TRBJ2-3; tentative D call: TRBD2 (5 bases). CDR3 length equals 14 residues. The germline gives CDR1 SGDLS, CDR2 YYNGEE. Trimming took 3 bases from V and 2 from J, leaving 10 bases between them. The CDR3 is CASSGSGYTDTQYF. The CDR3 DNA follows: TGTGCCAGCAGCGGGAGCGGATACACAGATACGCAGTATTTT.

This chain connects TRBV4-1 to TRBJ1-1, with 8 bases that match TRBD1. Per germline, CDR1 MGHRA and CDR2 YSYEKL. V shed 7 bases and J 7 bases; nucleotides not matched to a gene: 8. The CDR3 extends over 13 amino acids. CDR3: CASTRTGLGEAFF. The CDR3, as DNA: TGCGCCAGCACAAGGACAGGGCTGGGTGAAGCTTTCTTT.

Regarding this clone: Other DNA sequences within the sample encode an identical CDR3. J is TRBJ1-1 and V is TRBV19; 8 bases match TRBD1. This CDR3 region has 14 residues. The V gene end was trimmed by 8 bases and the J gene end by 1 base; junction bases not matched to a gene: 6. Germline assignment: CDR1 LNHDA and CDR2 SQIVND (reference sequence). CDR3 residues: CASRLGQGNTEAFF. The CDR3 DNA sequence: TGTGCCAGTCGACTTGGACAGGGGAACACTGAAGCTTTCTTT. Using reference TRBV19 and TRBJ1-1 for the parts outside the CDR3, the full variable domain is DGGITQSPKYLFRKEGQNVTLSCEQNLNHDAMYWYRQDPGQGLRLIYYSQIVNDFQKGDIAEGYSVSREKKESFPLTVTSAQKNPTAFYLCASRLGQGNTEAFFGQGTRLTVV.

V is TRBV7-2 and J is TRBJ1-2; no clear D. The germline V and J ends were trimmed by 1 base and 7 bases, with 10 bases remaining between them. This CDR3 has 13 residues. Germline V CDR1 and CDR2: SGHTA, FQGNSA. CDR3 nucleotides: TGTGCCAGCAGCTTAGAAAGGCGGAGTGGCTACACCTTC. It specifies CASSLERRSGYTF.

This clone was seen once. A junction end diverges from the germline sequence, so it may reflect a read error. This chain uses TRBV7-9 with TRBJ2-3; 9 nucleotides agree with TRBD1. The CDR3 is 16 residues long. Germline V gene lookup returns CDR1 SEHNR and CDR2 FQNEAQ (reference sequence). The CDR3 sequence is CSSSFWDRDRRDTQYF. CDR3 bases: TGTTCCAGCAGCTTCTGGGACAGGGACCGCCGGGATACGCAGTATTTT.

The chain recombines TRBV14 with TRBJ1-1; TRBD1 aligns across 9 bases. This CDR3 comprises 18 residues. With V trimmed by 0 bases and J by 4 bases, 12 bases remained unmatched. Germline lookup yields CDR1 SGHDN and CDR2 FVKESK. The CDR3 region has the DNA TGTGCCAGCAGCCAAGATCATCCACAGGGGGCGACTGGCACTGAAGCTTTCTTT. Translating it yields CASSQDHPQGATGTEAFF.

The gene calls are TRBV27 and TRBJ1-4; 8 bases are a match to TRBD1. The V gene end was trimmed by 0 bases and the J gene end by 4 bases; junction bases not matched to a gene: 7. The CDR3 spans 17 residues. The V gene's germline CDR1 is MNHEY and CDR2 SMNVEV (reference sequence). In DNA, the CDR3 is TGTGCCAGCAGTTTATCAGGGGACAGGCCCGTTAATGAAAAACTGTTTTTT. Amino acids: CASSLSGDRPVNEKLFF.

The CDR3 sequence is CASSQGVNQPQHF. The CDR3 DNA reads TGTGCCAGCAGTCAGGGGGTTAATCAGCCCCAGCATTTT. V is TRBV6-6 and J is TRBJ1-5; 7 bases match TRBD1. The germline CDR1 and CDR2 sequences are MNHNY and SVGAGI (reference sequence). V lost 5 bases to trimming and J lost 4 bases; unmatched junction nucleotides: 2. The CDR3 sequence is 13 residues long.

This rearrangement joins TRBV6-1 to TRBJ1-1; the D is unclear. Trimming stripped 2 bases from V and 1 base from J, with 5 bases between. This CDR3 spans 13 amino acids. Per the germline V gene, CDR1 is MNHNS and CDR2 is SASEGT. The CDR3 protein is CASSEMANTEAFF. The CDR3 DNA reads TGTGCCAGCAGTGAAATGGCGAACACTGAAGCTTTCTTT.

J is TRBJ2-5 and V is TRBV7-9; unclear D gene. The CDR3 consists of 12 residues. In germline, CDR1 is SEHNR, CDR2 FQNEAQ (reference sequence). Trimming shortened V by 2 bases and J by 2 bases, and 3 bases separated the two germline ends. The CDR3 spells CASSLTQETQYF. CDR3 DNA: TGTGCCAGCAGCTTAACACAAGAGACCCAGTACTTC.

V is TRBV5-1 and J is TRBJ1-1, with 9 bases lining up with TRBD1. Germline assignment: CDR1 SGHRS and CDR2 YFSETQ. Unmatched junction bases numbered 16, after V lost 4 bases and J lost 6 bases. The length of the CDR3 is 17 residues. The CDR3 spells CASSTTDRGTSQAEAFF. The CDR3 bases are TGCGCCAGCAGCACAACGGACAGGGGAACCTCCCAGGCTGAAGCTTTCTTT.

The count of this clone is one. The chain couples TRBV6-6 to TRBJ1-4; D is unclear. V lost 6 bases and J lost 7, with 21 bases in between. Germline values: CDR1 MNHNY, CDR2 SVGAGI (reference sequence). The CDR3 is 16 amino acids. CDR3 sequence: CASSPEGVNDGEKLFF. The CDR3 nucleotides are TGTGCCAGCAGCCCCGAGGGAGTGAATGATGGTGAAAAACTGTTTTTT.

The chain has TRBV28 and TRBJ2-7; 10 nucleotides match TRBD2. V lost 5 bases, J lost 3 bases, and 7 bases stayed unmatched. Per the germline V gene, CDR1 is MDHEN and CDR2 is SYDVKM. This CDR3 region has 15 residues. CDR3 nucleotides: TGTGCCAGCAGTGTTACTAGCGGGACTCTCTACGAGCAGTACTTC. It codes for CASSVTSGTLYEQYF.

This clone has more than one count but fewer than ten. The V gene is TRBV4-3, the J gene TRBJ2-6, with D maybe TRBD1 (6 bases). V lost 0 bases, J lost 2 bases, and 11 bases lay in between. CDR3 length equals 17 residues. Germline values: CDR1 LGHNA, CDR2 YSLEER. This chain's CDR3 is CASSQDAWGPGANVLTF. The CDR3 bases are TGCGCCAGCAGCCAAGATGCGTGGGGGCCTGGGGCCAACGTCCTGACTTTC.

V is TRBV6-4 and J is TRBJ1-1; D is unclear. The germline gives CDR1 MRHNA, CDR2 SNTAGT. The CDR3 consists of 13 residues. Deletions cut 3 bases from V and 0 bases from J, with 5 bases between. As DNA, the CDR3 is TGTGCCAGCAGTGAAGAGCTGAACACTGAAGCTTTCTTT. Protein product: CASSEELNTEAFF.